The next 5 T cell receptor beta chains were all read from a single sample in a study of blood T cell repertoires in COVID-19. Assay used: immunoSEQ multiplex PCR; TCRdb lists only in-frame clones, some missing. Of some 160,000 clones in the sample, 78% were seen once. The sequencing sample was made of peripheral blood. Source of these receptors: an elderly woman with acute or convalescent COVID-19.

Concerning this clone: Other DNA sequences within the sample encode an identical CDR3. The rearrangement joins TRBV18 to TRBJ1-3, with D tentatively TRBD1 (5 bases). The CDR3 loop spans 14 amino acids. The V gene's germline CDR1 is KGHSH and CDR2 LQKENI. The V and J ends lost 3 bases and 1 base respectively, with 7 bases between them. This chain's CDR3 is CASSPDSSGNTIYF. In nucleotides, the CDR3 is TGTGCCAGCTCACCTGACAGTTCTGGAAACACCATATATTTT.

The CDR3 nucleotides are TGTGCCAGCAGCCATCCCGGGACAGCGAATTATAGCAATCAGCCCCAGCATTTT. This sequence encodes CASSHPGTANYSNQPQHF. This rearrangement joins TRBV14 to TRBJ1-5; 7 nucleotides match TRBD1. CDR3 length equals 18 residues. Trimming took 3 bases from V and 0 from J; bases not matched to a gene: 11. Germline V CDR1 and CDR2: SGHDN, FVKESK.

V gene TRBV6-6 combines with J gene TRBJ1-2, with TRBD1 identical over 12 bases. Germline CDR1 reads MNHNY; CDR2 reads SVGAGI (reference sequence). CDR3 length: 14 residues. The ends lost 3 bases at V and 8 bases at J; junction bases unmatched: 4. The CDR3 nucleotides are TGTGCCAGCAGTTATGGGGACAGGGGGCACGGCTACACCTTC. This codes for CASSYGDRGHGYTF.

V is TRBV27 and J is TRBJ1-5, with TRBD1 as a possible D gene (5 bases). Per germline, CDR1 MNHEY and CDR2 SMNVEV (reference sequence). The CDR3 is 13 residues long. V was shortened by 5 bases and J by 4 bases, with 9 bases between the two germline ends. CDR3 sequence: CASSIRGNQPQHF. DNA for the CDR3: TGTGCCAGCAGTATAAGGGGAAATCAGCCCCAGCATTTT.

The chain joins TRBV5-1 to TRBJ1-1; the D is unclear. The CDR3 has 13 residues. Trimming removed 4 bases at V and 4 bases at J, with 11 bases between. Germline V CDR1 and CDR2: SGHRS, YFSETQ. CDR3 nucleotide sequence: TGCGCCAGCAGCCCGGGGTGGGGCACTGAAGCTTTCTTT. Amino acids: CASSPGWGTEAFF.